This T cell receptor beta chain was sequenced for a study of blood T cells in healthy people across ages. The study's findings and limits: More naive CD4+ cells and higher diversity marked long-lived donors relative to aged donors. It was not possible, with unsorted PBMCs, to conclusively compare naive and antigen-experienced cells.

A sample-barcoded 5' primer and a J-beta primer mix were used in a second PCR of roughly 7 to 11 cycles. TCRdb fed the 5' RACE reads into MiXCR, producing one record per CDR3 protein. The sample shows 1,500,000 or so distinct CDR3 sequences, 59% of them seen only once. Details on this clonotype: Its antigen is still unknown.

Sequenced sample: blood. The receptor was derived from a man younger than 35 in good health.

The CDR3 sequence: CASSLETGSTEAFF. The CDR3 nucleotides are TGTGCCAGTAGTCTCGAGACAGGCAGCACTGAAGCTTTCTTT. The chain joins TRBV19 to TRBJ1-1; maybe TRBD1 (6 bases). Trimming took off 5 bases at V and 4 bases at J, with 14 bases between the two ends. The CDR3 spans 14 residues. CDR1 is LNHDA, CDR2 SQIVND, per germline (reference sequence).